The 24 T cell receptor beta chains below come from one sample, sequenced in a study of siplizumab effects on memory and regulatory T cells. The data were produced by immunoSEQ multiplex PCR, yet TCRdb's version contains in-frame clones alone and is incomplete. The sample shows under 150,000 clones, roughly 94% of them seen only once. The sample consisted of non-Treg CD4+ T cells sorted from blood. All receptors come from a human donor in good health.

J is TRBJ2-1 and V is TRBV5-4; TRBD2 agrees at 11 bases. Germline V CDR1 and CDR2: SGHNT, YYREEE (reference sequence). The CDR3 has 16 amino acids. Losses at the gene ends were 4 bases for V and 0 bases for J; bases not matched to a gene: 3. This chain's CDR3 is CASSRLAGSSYNEQFF. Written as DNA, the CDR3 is TGTGCCAGCAGCCGACTAGCGGGGAGCTCCTACAATGAGCAGTTCTTC.

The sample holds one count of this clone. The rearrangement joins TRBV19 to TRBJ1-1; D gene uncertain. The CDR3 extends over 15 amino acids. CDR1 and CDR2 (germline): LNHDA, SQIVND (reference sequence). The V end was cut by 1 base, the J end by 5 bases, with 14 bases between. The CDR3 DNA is TGTGCCAGTAGTATAGGGTCGGGCGTGGTGACTGAAGCTTTCTTT. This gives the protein CASSIGSGVVTEAFF.

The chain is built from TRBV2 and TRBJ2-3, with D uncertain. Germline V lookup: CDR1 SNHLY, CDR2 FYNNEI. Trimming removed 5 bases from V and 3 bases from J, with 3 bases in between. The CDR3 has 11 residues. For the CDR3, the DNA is TGTGCCAGCAGTTGGACAGATACGCAGTATTTT. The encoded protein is CASSWTDTQYF.

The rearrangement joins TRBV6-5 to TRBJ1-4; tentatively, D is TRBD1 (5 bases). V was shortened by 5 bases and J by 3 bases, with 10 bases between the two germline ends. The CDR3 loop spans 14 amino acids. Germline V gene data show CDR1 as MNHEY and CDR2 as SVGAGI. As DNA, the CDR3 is TGTGCCAGCAGTCAGGGTGTGGCTAATGAAAAACTGTTTTTT. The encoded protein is CASSQGVANEKLFF.

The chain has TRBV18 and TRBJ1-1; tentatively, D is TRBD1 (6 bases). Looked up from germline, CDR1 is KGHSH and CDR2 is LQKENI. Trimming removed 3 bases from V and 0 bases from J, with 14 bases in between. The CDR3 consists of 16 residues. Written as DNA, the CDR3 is TGTGCCAGCTCACCTACAGGGTCGGGAATGAACACTGAAGCTTTCTTT. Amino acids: CASSPTGSGMNTEAFF.

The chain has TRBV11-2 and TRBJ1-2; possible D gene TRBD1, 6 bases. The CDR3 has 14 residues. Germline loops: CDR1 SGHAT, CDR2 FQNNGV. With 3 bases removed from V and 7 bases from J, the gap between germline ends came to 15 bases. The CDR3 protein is CASSFLGANSGYTF. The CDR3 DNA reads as TGTGCCAGCAGCTTCCTGGGGGCGAATTCTGGCTACACCTTC.

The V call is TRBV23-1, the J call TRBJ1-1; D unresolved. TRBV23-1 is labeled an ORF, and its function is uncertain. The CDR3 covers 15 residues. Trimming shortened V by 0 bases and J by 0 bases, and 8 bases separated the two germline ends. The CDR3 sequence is CASSQSADLNTEAFF. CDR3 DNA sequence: TGCGCCAGCAGTCAATCTGCAGACTTGAACACTGAAGCTTTCTTT.

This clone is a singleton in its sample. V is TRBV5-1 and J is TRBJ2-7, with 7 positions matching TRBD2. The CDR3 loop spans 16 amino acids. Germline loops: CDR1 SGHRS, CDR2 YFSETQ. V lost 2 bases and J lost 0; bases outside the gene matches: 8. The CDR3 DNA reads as TGCGCCAGCAGCTTAGGAGGGAGGGCCTACTCCTACGAGCAGTACTTC. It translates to CASSLGGRAYSYEQYF.

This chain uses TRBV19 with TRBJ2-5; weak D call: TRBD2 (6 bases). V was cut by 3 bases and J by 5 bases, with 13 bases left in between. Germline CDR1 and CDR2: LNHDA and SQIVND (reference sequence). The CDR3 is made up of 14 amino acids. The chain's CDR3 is CASSIGEAGETQYF. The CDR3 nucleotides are TGTGCCAGTAGTATCGGGGAGGCCGGGGAGACCCAGTACTTC.

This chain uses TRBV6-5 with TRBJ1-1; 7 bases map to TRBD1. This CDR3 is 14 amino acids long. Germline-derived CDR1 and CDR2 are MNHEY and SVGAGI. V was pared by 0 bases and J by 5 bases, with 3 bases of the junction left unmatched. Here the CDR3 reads CASSYSGGRTEAFF. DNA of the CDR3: TGTGCCAGCAGTTACTCAGGGGGCCGGACTGAAGCTTTCTTT.

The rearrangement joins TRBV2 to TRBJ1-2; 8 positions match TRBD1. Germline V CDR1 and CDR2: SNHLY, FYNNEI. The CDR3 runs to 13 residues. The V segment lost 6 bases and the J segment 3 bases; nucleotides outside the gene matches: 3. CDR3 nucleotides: TGTGCCAGCAGAGTGGGACAGGACTATGGCTACACCTTC. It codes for CASRVGQDYGYTF.

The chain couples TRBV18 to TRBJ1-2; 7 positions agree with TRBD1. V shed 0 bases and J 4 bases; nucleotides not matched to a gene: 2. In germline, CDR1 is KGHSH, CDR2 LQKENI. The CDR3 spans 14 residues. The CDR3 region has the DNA TGTGCCAGCTCACCACCGACAGGGTCCTATGGCTACACCTTC. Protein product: CASSPPTGSYGYTF. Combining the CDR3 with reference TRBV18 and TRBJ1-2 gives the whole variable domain NAGVMQNPRHLVRRRGQEARLRCSPMKGHSHVYWYRQLPEEGLKFMVYLQKENIIDESGMPKERFSAEFPKEGPSILRIQQVVRGDSAAYFCASSPPTGSYGYTFGSGTRLTVV.

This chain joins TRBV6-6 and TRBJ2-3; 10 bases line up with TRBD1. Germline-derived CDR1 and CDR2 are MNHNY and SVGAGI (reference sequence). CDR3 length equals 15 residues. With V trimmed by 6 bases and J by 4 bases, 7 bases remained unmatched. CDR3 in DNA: TGTGCCAGCAGAACCGGGACAGGGGCAGCAGATACGCAGTATTTT. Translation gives CASRTGTGAADTQYF.

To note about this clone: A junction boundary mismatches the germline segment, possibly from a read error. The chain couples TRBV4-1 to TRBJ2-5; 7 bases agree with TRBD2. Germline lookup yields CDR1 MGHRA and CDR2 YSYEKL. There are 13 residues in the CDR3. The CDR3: CASSPPLAAPRNF. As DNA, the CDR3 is TGCGCCAGCAGCCCGCCTCTAGCGGCCCCCCGGAACTTC.

The CDR3 region is CASSLSWVPGELFF. CDR3 sequence (DNA): TGTGCCAGCAGCTTATCGTGGGTTCCCGGGGAGCTGTTTTTT. The V gene is TRBV7-3, the J gene TRBJ2-2; the D is unclear. The CDR3 is 14 residues long. V lost 2 bases to trimming and J lost 6 bases, with 10 bases between them. Germline V lookup: CDR1 SGHTA, CDR2 FQGTGA.

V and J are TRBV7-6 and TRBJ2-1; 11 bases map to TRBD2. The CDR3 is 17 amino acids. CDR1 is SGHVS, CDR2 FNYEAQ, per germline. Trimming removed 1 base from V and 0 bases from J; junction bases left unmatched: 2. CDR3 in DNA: TGTGCCAGCAGCTTAGGACTAGCGGGACCCTCCTACAATGAGCAGTTCTTC. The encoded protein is CASSLGLAGPSYNEQFF.

In DNA form, the CDR3 reads TGTGCCAGCAGCTTAGTTTCTGCGGGGGGGCGGGAGACCCAGTACTTC. As protein: CASSLVSAGGRETQYF. The chain is built from TRBV7-2 and TRBJ2-5, with 9 bases matching TRBD2. V trimming: 1 base; J trimming: 5 bases; junction bases outside the gene matches: 8. Germline-derived CDR1 and CDR2 are SGHTA and FQGNSA. The CDR3 sequence is 16 residues long.

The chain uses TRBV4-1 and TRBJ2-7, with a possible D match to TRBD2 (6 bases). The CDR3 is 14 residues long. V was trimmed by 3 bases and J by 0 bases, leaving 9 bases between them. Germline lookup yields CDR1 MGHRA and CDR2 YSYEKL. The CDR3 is CASSQGLSSYEQYF. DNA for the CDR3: TGCGCCAGCAGCCAGGGACTGAGCTCCTACGAGCAGTACTTC.

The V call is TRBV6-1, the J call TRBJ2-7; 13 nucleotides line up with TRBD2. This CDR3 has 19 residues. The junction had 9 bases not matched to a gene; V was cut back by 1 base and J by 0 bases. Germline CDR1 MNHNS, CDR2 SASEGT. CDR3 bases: TGTGCCAGCAGTGAAGGACTAGCGGGAGGCCCCCTGAGCTCCTACGAGCAGTACTTC. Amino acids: CASSEGLAGGPLSSYEQYF.

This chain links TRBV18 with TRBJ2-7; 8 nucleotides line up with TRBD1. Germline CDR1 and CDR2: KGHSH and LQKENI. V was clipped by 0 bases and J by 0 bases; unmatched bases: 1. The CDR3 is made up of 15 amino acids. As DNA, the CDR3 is TGTGCCAGCTCACCACCGGGACAGGACTCCTACGAGCAGTACTTC. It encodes CASSPPGQDSYEQYF.

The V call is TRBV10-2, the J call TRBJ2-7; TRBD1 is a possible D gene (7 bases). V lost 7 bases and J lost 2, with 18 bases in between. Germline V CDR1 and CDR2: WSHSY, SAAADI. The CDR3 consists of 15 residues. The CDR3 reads CASIRETGRAYEQYF. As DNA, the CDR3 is TGCGCCAGCATCCGGGAGACAGGGCGCGCCTACGAGCAGTACTTC.

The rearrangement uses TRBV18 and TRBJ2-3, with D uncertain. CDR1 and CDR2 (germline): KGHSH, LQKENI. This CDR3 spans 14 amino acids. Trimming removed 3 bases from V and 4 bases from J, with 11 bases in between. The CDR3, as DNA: TGTGCCAGCTCACCCGGAACTACGGCAGATACGCAGTATTTT. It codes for CASSPGTTADTQYF.

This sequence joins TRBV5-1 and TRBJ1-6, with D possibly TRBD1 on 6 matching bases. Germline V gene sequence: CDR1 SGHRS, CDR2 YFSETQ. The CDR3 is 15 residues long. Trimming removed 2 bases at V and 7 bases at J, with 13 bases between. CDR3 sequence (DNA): TGCGCCAGCAGCTTACAGGGCTCAGAGAATTCACCCCTCCACTTT. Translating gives CASSLQGSENSPLHF.

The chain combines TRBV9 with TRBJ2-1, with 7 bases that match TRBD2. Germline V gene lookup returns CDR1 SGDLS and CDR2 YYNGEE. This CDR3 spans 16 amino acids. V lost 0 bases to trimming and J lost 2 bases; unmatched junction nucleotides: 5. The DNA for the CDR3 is TGTGCCAGCAGCGTAGGCTCGGCGGGAGCCTACAATGAGCAGTTCTTC. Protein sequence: CASSVGSAGAYNEQFF.